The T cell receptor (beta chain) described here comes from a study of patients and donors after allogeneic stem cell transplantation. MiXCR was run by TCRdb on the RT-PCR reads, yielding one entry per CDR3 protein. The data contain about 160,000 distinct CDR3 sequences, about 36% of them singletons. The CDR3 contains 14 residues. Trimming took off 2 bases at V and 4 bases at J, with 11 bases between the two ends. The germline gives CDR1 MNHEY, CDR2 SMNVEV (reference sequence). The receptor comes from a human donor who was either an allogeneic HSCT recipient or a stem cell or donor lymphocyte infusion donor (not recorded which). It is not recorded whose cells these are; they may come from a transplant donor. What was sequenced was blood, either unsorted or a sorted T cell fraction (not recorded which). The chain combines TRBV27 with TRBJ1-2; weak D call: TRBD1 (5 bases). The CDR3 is CASSLGGGGYGYTF. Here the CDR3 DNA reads TGTGCCAGCAGTTTAGGGGGAGGAGGCTATGGCTACACCTTC.